Listed below are T cell receptor beta chains from one sample, sequenced in a study of PD-1 blockade in classical Hodgkin lymphoma. Assay: immunoSEQ multiplex PCR; the TCRdb copy retains only in-frame clones and omits some. The sample holds 100,000 to 120,000 clones; 70% to 90% are singletons and the top ten take just under 20%. The sequenced sample was peripheral blood mononuclear cells (PBMCs), obtained before the second cycle of nivolumab. Receptors originate from a human donor with classical Hodgkin lymphoma. Both conserved end residues are part of each CDR3. A D gene is named only where the DNA matches it firmly. Expanded clones are given a class, and other clones once, few, many or no size at all.

>TRBJ2-1|.|once|15|TRBV5-6
TGTGCCAGCAGCACGGACAGACTAGGTAACAATGAGCAGTTCTTC
CASSTDRLGNNEQFF
>TRBJ1-5|.|.|15|TRBV5-8
TGTGCCAGCAGCTTGGTGGTGAATAGCAATCAGCCCCAGCATTTT
CASSLVVNSNQPQHF
>TRBJ1-1|.|once|13|TRBV12-5
TGTGCTAGTGGCCTAAGGGAGAACACTGAAGCTTTCTTT
CASGLRENTEAFF
>TRBJ1-4|TRBD1|.|14|TRBV25-1
TGTGCCAGCAGTGCCCGACAGGGTGCGCAAAAACTGTTTTTT
CASSARQGAQKLFF
>TRBJ1-3|.|.|15|TRBV5-1
TGCGCCAGCAGCCGGACGGCAGTCGATGGAAACACCATATATTTT
CASSRTAVDGNTIYF
>TRBJ2-7|TRBD1|.|16|TRBV5-6
TGTGCCAGCACCTGGGTAGGGGGACAGGGGGCCCACGAGCAGTACTTC
CASTWVGGQGAHEQYF
>TRBJ2-7|.|.|13|TRBV5-4
TGTGCCAGCAGCTACCAAGGGGGCTACGAGCAGTACTTC
CASSYQGGYEQYF
>TRBJ2-1|.|.|14|TRBV11-2
TGTGCCAGCAGCTTATTATCCGGGAGATATGAGCAGTTCTTC
CASSLLSGRYEQFF
>TRBJ2-5|.|once|13|TRBV2
TGTGCCAGCAGTGAAGCGGGAGAAGAGACCCAGTACTTC
CASSEAGEETQYF
>TRBJ1-1|TRBD1|.|17|TRBV5-4
TGTGCCAGCAGCCGGGGACAGGGGGCCCTCATGAACACTGAAGCTTTCTTT
CASSRGQGALMNTEAFF
>TRBJ2-3|.|few|15|TRBV6-1
TGTGCCAGCAGGGGGGGCGTGACTCGCACAGATACGCAGTATTTT
CASRGGVTRTDTQYF
>TRBJ2-2|TRBD2|.|15|TRBV28
TGTGCCAGCACCCACACTAGCGGAAACACCGGGGAGCTGTTTTTT
CASTHTSGNTGELFF
>TRBJ1-2|TRBD1|.|15|TRBV19
TGTGCCAGTAGTGCGTTGACAGGGAGTGTTTATGGCTACACCTTC
CASSALTGSVYGYTF
>TRBJ2-5|.|.|13|TRBV7-2
TGTGCCAGCAGCCAGGGAACCGCGGAGACCCAGTACTTC
CASSQGTAETQYF
>TRBJ2-5|TRBD2|.|16|TRBV2
TGTGCCAGCAGTGAACGGGTCGGGAGGGCTCAAGAGACCCAGTACTTC
CASSERVGRAQETQYF
>TRBJ2-2|TRBD1|once|15|TRBV6-5
TGTGCCAGCAGTAGGGACAGCCTTAACACCGGGGAGCTGTTTTTT
CASSRDSLNTGELFF
>TRBJ2-1|TRBD2|once|13|TRBV30
TGTGCCTGGGGACTAGCGGGAGGCAATGAGCAGTTCTTC
CAWGLAGGNEQFF
>TRBJ1-1|.|.|16|TRBV11-2
TGTGCCAGCAGCTTAATACCCCAAGGATCCGGGACAGAAGCTTTCTTT
CASSLIPQGSGTEAFF
>TRBJ1-5|TRBD1|.|14|TRBV28
TGTGCCAGCAGCACAGGGGTGGGCAATCAGCCCCAGCATTTT
CASSTGVGNQPQHF
>TRBJ1-5|.|few|12|TRBV30
TGTGCCTGGACCAGGGATTCTCAGCCCCAGCATTTT
CAWTRDSQPQHF
>TRBJ1-4|.|.|14|TRBV5-1
TGCGCCAGCAGCGAGGACGCAACTAATGAAAAACTGTTTTTT
CASSEDATNEKLFF
>TRBJ1-5|TRBD1|.|15|TRBV5-4
TGTGCCAGCAGCCTCAAGGGGGCGCCCCCTCAGCCCCAGCATTTT
CASSLKGAPPQPQHF
>TRBJ1-1|.|.|15|TRBV6-6
TGTGCCAGCAGTTACTCGGGCAGGGCGAACACTGAAGCTTTCTTT
CASSYSGRANTEAFF
>TRBJ1-1|.|.|14|TRBV27
TGTGCCAGCAGTTTCGCAGGGGTAACCACTGAAGCTTTCTTT
CASSFAGVTTEAFF
>TRBJ1-5|.|few|13|TRBV18
TGTGCCAGCTCACCAGACGAGACCCGACCCCAGCATTTT
CASSPDETRPQHF
>TRBJ2-5|TRBD2|.|16|TRBV7-2
TGTGCCAGCAGCTGGGCCAGCGGGAGGGCTGTGAAGACCCAGTACTTC
CASSWASGRAVKTQYF
>TRBJ1-2|.|once|14|TRBV5-4
TGTGCCAGCAGCGCCCCCCACGTCCCTCTTGGCTACACCTTC
CASSAPHVPLGYTF
>TRBJ2-1|TRBD2|.|14|TRBV4-3
TGCGCCAGCAGCCAAGATGCTCGGGAGGGTGAGCAGTTCTTC
CASSQDAREGEQFF
>TRBJ2-1|TRBD2|.|14|TRBV6-5
TGTGCCAGCAGGACAAGCGGGAGGGGGAATGAGCAGTTCTTC
CASRTSGRGNEQFF
>TRBJ1-3|TRBD1|.|15|TRBV30
TGTGCCTCTACATTGGACAGGCTCCCTGGAAACACCATATATTTT
CASTLDRLPGNTIYF
>TRBJ1-5|.|.|15|TRBV19
TGTGCCAGTAGTATGGACCCCATAGTGATTCAGCCCCAGCATTTT
CASSMDPIVIQPQHF
>TRBJ2-2|TRBD1|.|15|TRBV5-4
TGTGCCAGCAGCCTAAGACAGGGGCGGACCGGGGAGCTGTTTTTT
CASSLRQGRTGELFF
>TRBJ2-1|TRBD1|once|15|TRBV27
TGTGCCAGCAGTTTATCCGAGGGGACAGGGGGAGAGCAGTTCTTC
CASSLSEGTGGEQFF
>TRBJ2-5|.|.|14|TRBV5-1
TGCGCCAGCAGCTTGGTCCAGGGAGGAGAGACCCAGTACTTC
CASSLVQGGETQYF
>TRBJ2-1|.|.|18|TRBV7-7
TGTGCTAGCAGCCGCCCGTTTCGGCGGTCCACCTCCTACAATGAGCAGTTCTTC
CASSRPFRRSTSYNEQFF
>TRBJ2-7|TRBD1|once|14|TRBV28
TGTGCCAGCAGTCTGGACAGGGTGGCCTACGAGCAGTACTTC
CASSLDRVAYEQYF
>TRBJ1-2|TRBD1|.|15|TRBV7-9
TGTGCCAGCAGCGGGGGGGACAGAGAACAGGAAGGCTACACCTTC
CASSGGDREQEGYTF
>TRBJ1-5|.|.|15|TRBV2
TGTGCCAGCAGCCCGGACAGAAATAGCAATCAGCCCCAGCATTTT
CASSPDRNSNQPQHF
>TRBJ1-4|TRBD1|.|14|TRBV7-6
TGTGCCAGCACCCCGGGGACAGCTAATGAAAAACTGTTTTTT
CASTPGTANEKLFF
>TRBJ2-7|.|.|15|TRBV16
TGTGCCAGCAGCCAAAATCCCGGGACCTCCTACGAGCAGTACTTC
CASSQNPGTSYEQYF
>TRBJ1-2|TRBD1|.|13|TRBV27
TGTGCCAGCAGTTTAGGGACAGCCTATGGCTACACCTTC
CASSLGTAYGYTF
>TRBJ2-1|TRBD2|.|17|TRBV5-1
TGCGCCAGCAGCGGGTCCTCCGGGACTAGCGGGAGTAATGAGCAGTTCTTC
CASSGSSGTSGSNEQFF
>TRBJ2-3|TRBD1|.|15|TRBV7-9
TGTGCCAGCAGCCACTGGACAGGAGGCACAGATACGCAGTATTTT
CASSHWTGGTDTQYF
>TRBJ1-4|.|once|16|TRBV5-4
TGTGCCAGCAGCTTGGTCACAGGCGCAACTAATGAAAAACTGTTTTTT
CASSLVTGATNEKLFF
>TRBJ2-5|.|.|13|TRBV15
TGTGCCACCAGCAGAGAAAGTTCGGAGACCCAGTACTTC
CATSRESSETQYF
>TRBJ2-3|.|.|16|TRBV4-3
TGCGCCAGCAGCCAAGATGGGGGATTGGGCACAGATACGCAGTATTTT
CASSQDGGLGTDTQYF
>TRBJ2-7|.|.|14|TRBV7-2
TGTGCCAGCAGCCTCGCCGACGGTACCTACGAGCAGTACTTC
CASSLADGTYEQYF
>TRBJ2-7|.|.|16|TRBV9
TGTGCCAGCAGCGCAGGGCTAAGGGGACACAGCTACGAGCAGTACTTC
CASSAGLRGHSYEQYF
>TRBJ1-1|.|.|15|TRBV19
TGTGCCAGTAGTGTGGCCGGGGCGGTGAACACTGAAGCTTTCTTT
CASSVAGAVNTEAFF
>TRBJ2-7|.|once|14|TRBV2
TGTGCCAGCAGTGAACAGGGGGGACCTTACGAGCAGTACTTC
CASSEQGGPYEQYF
>TRBJ2-7|TRBD2|.|14|TRBV14
TGTGCCAGCAGACCTAGCGGAAACTCCTACGAGCAGTACTTC
CASRPSGNSYEQYF
>TRBJ1-2|.|few|15|TRBV29-1
TGCAGCGCCTCAGGCTTGGACGGAGATCGCTATGGCTACACCTTC
CSASGLDGDRYGYTF
>TRBJ2-1|.|.|15|TRBV14
TGTGCCAGCAGCCGACAAAGAACTAGTTACAATGAGCAGTTCTTC
CASSRQRTSYNEQFF
>TRBJ2-1|.|.|14|TRBV2
TGTGCCAGCAGCGGAAGACGGTCCTACAATGAGCAGTTCTTC
CASSGRRSYNEQFF